This TCR beta chain was retrieved from a study of T cell responses to AZD1222 COVID-19 vaccine. The study, taken as a whole, reports: The study reported that nearly half of spike-specific TCRs target unmutated variant regions. The study found vaccine-associated CD4 TCRs spanning spike, dominant at 160-218 and 743-854.

Germline V gives CDR1 SEHNR, CDR2 FQNEAQ (reference sequence). The V end lost 6 bases, the J end lost 1 base, and 17 bases lay between the germline ends. This CDR3 has 16 residues. A word on this clone: As yet, its antigen is unknown.

The repertoire was sequenced with immunoSEQ multiplex PCR; TCRdb's copy has only in-frame clones and lacks some. The data hold 120,000 or so clones, with 80% to 90% observed a single time. The sample was peripheral blood, taken on day 0 of AZD1222 vaccination. The rearrangement uses TRBV7-9 and TRBJ2-3, with D tentatively TRBD1 or TRBD2 (5 bases each). This TCR was sampled from an adult in good health. This CDR3 reads CASSLSVGVGTDTQYF. The DNA of the CDR3 is TGTGCCAGCAGTCTTTCTGTGGGGGTCGGCACAGATACGCAGTATTTT.